Presented here are 25 T cell receptor beta chains from one specimen sequenced in a study of tumor and adjacent non-tumor tissue in lung cancer. No cell sorting was done before RNA was extracted from the tissue. More than 3 cm separated this lung sample from the edge of the tumor. The library came from three nested PCR rounds adapted from ARM-PCR protocols. TCRdb re-analysed the multiplex PCR reads in MiXCR, keeping a single row per CDR3 protein. The table lists about 100,000 distinct CDR3 sequences, less than 75% of them singletons. Sequenced input: distant non-tumor lung tissue. The source is a man in his thirties or forties with non-small cell lung cancer.

Regarding this clonotype: The germline gene is not matched at one end of the junction; a read error may be the cause. V gene TRBV20-1 combines with J gene TRBJ1-5, with TRBD1 matching 9 bases. The germline CDR1 and CDR2 sequences are DFQATT and SNEGSKA (reference sequence). This CDR3 is built from 13 residues. CDR3 sequence (DNA): TGCAGTGCAAGGGACAGGGCCAATCAGCCCCACTATTTT. It is translated as CSARDRANQPHYF.

Worth noting for this clonotype: This CDR3 fails to terminate in the conserved phenylalanine or tryptophan, so it likely reflects a read error. The chain recombines TRBV10-3 with TRBJ2-3, with D perhaps being TRBD1 or TRBD2 (6 bases each). The CDR3 length is 14 residues. In germline, CDR1 is ENHRY, CDR2 SYGVKD. CDR3 in amino acids: CAIGERGGTDTQYV. The CDR3 DNA reads as TGTGCCATCGGTGAGAGGGGGGGCACAGATACGCAGTATGTT.

Ten or more counts support this clonotype. The rearrangement uses TRBV7-9 and TRBJ1-5, with D possibly TRBD1 on 5 matching bases. Germline CDR1 reads SEHNR; CDR2 reads FQNEAQ (reference sequence). CDR3 length: 12 residues. Trimming removed 5 bases at V and 9 bases at J, with 11 bases between. CDR3 in amino acids: CASSINQGPQHF. CDR3 bases: TGTGCCAGCAGCATTAACCAGGGGCCCCAGCATTTT.

This clonotype occurred a few times. A much larger clone differs from this one at a single base, so this may be a read error. The CDR3 reads CASRGRLIADTHYF. For the CDR3, the DNA is TGTGCCAGCAGGGGAAGACTTATCGCTGATACGCATTATTTT. The chain joins TRBV6-2 or TRBV6-3 to TRBJ2-3; D gene uncertain. CDR1 and CDR2 (germline): MNHEY, SVGEGT. The CDR3 extends over 14 amino acids.

Notes on this clonotype: One junction end disagrees with the germline gene, perhaps due to a read error. V usage is TRBV24-1 and J usage is TRBJ2-2; TRBD2 might be the D (5 bases). Germline CDR1 is KGHDR and CDR2 is SFDVKD. This CDR3 spans 14 amino acids. CDR3 region: CTTIDSRGTGELFF. CDR3 nucleotide sequence: TGTACCACCATTGATTCCCGGGGCACCGGGGAGCTGTTTTTT.

For this clonotype: A much larger clone differs from this one at a single base, so this may be a read error. The rearrangement uses TRBV5-6 and TRBJ1-3; D gene uncertain. Per the germline V gene, CDR1 is SGHDT and CDR2 is YYEEEE. The CDR3 contains 15 residues. Trimming left V 4 bases short and J 0 bases short, with 11 bases between. CDR3 sequence reads: CASSPWLRSGNTIYF. The CDR3 DNA is TGTGCCAGCAGCCCTTGGCTGCGCTCTGGAAACACCATATATTTT.

With regard to this clonotype: At one end the junction does not follow the germline gene, possibly because of a read error. V and J are TRBV7-9 and TRBJ1-3; D uncertain. Germline assignment: CDR1 SEHNR and CDR2 FQNEAQ (reference sequence). The CDR3 is 16 amino acids. The CDR3 coding sequence is TGTGCCAGCAGCCGCGAACGTACAGTCTCTGGAAACACCACATATTTT. Its translation: CASSRERTVSGNTTYF.

The V call is TRBV20-1, the J call TRBJ2-5, with 8 bases that match TRBD1. This CDR3 has 15 amino acids. Germline trimming cut 0 bases from V and 4 bases from J; bases unmatched to any gene: 7. Germline CDR1 reads DFQATT; CDR2 reads SNEGSKA (reference sequence). The CDR3: CSARDRFRGRETQYF. The CDR3 DNA is TGCAGTGCTAGAGATCGATTCAGGGGGCGAGAGACCCAGTACTTC.

This clonotype was observed once. A much larger clone lies one base from this, so it may be a read error. The gene calls are TRBV20-1 and TRBJ1-1, with D possibly matching TRBD1 (5 bases). Germline CDR1 and CDR2: DFQATT and SNEGSKA (reference sequence). The CDR3 contains 13 residues. Trimming stripped 5 bases from V and 1 base from J, with 11 bases between. In DNA, the CDR3 is TGCAGTGCTGCATGGGGCTGGAACACTGAAGCTTTCTTT. Protein sequence: CSAAWGWNTEAFF.

A remark on this clonotype: One end of the junction varies from germline; a read error may be responsible. The CDR3: CASSQEGVSSGANVRTF. CDR3 coding DNA: TGCGCCAGCAGCCAAGAAGGGGTCAGCTCTGGGGCCAACGTCCGGACTTTC. V gene TRBV4-1 combines with J gene TRBJ2-6, with D perhaps TRBD1 (5 bases). Germline V gene data show CDR1 as MGHRA and CDR2 as YSYEKL. The CDR3 covers 17 residues.

The gene calls are TRBV4-2 and TRBJ2-7, with TRBD2 matching over 9 bases. The germline V gene encodes CDR1 LGHNA and CDR2 YNFKEQ. V shed 3 bases and J 6 bases; nucleotides not matched to a gene: 9. The CDR3 is 15 amino acids. CDR3 nucleotides: TGTGCCAGCAGCCATGAACGGACTAGCGCATCCGAGCAGTACTTC. Amino acid sequence: CASSHERTSASEQYF.

With respect to this clonotype: At one of its ends the junction is not consistent with the germline gene, which may arise from a read error. This rearrangement joins TRBV11-2 to TRBJ2-7, with D possibly being TRBD1 (5 bases). CDR1 and CDR2 (germline): SGHAT, FQNNGV. The CDR3 has 16 residues. Here the CDR3 DNA reads TGCGCCAGCAGCTTAGTGCAAGACTTAGGGGCCTACGAGCAGTACTTC. Its protein is CASSLVQDLGAYEQYF. The variable domain in full, with the rest retrieved from reference TRBV11-2 and TRBJ2-7, is EAGVAQSPRYKIIEKRQSVAFWCNPISGHATLYWYQQILGQGPKLLIQFQNNGVVDDSQLPKDRFSAERLKGVDSTLKIQPAKLEDSAVYLCASSLVQDLGAYEQYFGPGTRLTVT.

Notes on this clonotype: The germline gene is not matched at one end of the junction; a read error may be the cause. The V gene is TRBV11-2, the J gene TRBJ2-1; D gene unclear. Per the germline V gene, CDR1 is SGHAT and CDR2 is FQNNGV. This CDR3 region has 11 residues. In nucleotides, the CDR3 is TGTGTCAGCAGACGAGCGAAGGAGCAGTCCTTC. As protein: CVSRRAKEQSF.

Comments on this clonotype: One base away lies a much larger clone, so this may be a sequencing read error. This sequence joins TRBV10-3 and TRBJ2-7, with D hard to call. The CDR3 contains 12 residues. The germline gives CDR1 ENHRY, CDR2 SYGVKD. As DNA, the CDR3 is TGTGCCGTCAGTGCGGAAGGCTACGAGCAGTACTTC. Amino acids: CAVSAEGYEQYF.

In its sample, this clonotype was seen a few times. At one boundary the junction diverges from the germline segment, which might be a read error. The chain is built from TRBV6-5 and TRBJ2-7; D gene unclear. The CDR3 extends over 12 amino acids. Germline V gives CDR1 MNHEY, CDR2 SVGAGI. The CDR3 sequence: CDSSRLAYEQYF. CDR3 bases: TGTGACAGCAGTCGGTTAGCCTACGAGCAGTACTTC.

This clonotype was counted once. The genes are TRBV6-5 and TRBJ2-6; no clear D. CDR3 size: 17 residues. Germline values: CDR1 MNHEY, CDR2 SVGAGI. V gave up 4 bases and J gave up 4 bases, with 17 bases separating them. CDR3: CASSSDSLRAGANVLTF. The CDR3 DNA is TGTGCCAGCAGTTCTGACTCCTTAAGGGCAGGGGCCAACGTCCTGACTTTC.

The chain employs TRBV12-3 or TRBV12-4 and TRBJ1-6, with D tentatively TRBD1 (6 bases). Trimming removed 10 bases from V and 9 bases from J, with 22 bases in between. The CDR3 is made up of 15 amino acids. The CDR3 is CANRHEDRSISPLHF. CDR3 in DNA: TGTGCCAACAGGCATGAAGACAGGAGTATTTCACCCCTCCACTTT.

As for this clonotype: At one end, the junction sequence differs from germline, possibly due to a read error. The chain employs TRBV12-3 or TRBV12-4 and TRBJ1-2; D not resolved. The CDR3 runs 13 residues. The CDR3 DNA reads TGTGCCAGCAGTACCTCCGGGAGAGGTGGCTACGCATTC. Translating gives CASSTSGRGGYAF.

This clonotype was seen more than once but under ten times. The gene calls are TRBV7-8 and TRBJ1-2; tentative D call: TRBD1 (5 bases). The ends were cut back, 5 bases at V and 10 bases at J, with 14 bases in the middle. The CDR3 extends over 12 amino acids. Germline lookup yields CDR1 SGHVS and CDR2 FQNEAQ. The CDR3 region is CASSTDGGAYTF. The CDR3 region has the DNA TGTGCCAGCAGCACGGACGGTGGGGCCTACACCTTC.

Remarks on this clonotype: A read error may account for a junction end that differs from germline. CDR3 nucleotides: TGTGCCAGCAGCTTAGGAGGAAACGCGAACACCGGGGAGCTGTCTTTT. This encodes CASSLGGNANTGELSF. The V gene is TRBV7-3, the J gene TRBJ2-2; tentative D call: TRBD2 (5 bases). The germline V gene has CDR1 SGHTA and CDR2 FQGTGA. The CDR3 loop spans 16 amino acids.

A remark on this clonotype: Lacking the conserved final phenylalanine or tryptophan, this CDR3 likely reflects a read error. The J gene is TRBJ2-7, the V gene TRBV20-1, with D tentatively TRBD2 (6 bases). The CDR3 totals 15 residues. The V gene's germline CDR1 is DFQATT and CDR2 SNEGSKA (reference sequence). CDR3 coding DNA: TGCAATGCTAGAGGGAGGAACGGCCGCTCCTACGAGCAGTACTCC. Protein sequence: CNARGRNGRSYEQYS.

This clonotype was seen at least ten times. This chain links TRBV20-1 with TRBJ2-1; TRBD2 aligns across 8 bases. Looked up from germline, CDR1 is DFQATT and CDR2 is SNEGSKA (reference sequence). The CDR3 contains 15 residues. The trim removed 4 bases at V and 9 bases at J, leaving 14 bases unmatched. The CDR3 nucleotides read TGCAGTGCTAAGCGGGCGGGGGGCTGGGGCACTGAGCAGTTCTTC. Amino acid sequence: CSAKRAGGWGTEQFF.

This clonotype was seen a handful of times. The rearrangement links TRBV9 to TRBJ2-2; 10 positions agree with TRBD2. In germline, CDR1 is SGDLS, CDR2 YYNGEE. The CDR3 contains 17 residues. Losses at the gene ends were 3 bases for V and 9 bases for J; bases not matched to a gene: 14. The CDR3 sequence is CASSERSSGGSKRELFF. The CDR3 nucleotides read TGTGCCAGCAGCGAGAGGAGTAGCGGGGGGTCGAAGCGGGAGCTGTTTTTT. Filled out from reference TRBV9 and TRBJ2-2, the complete variable domain reads DSGVTQTPKHLITATGQRVTLRCSPRSGDLSVYWYQQSLDQGLQFLIQYYNGEERAKGNILERFSAQQFPDLHSELNLSSLELGDSALYFCASSERSSGGSKRELFFGEGSRLTVL.

The chain is built from TRBV11-2 and TRBJ2-2; TRBD2 matches 11 bases. Germline assignment: CDR1 SGHAT and CDR2 FQNNGV. Trimming at V came to 6 bases and at J to 0 bases, leaving 12 bases not matched to a gene. The CDR3 is 19 residues long. CDR3 region: CASRKRGGLAVSNTGELFF. CDR3 DNA: TGTGCCAGCAGGAAACGCGGGGGACTAGCGGTTTCGAACACCGGGGAGCTGTTTTTT.

The genes are TRBV4-3 and TRBJ2-7, with D perhaps assigned TRBD1 or TRBD2 (5 bases each). Germline lookup yields CDR1 LGHNA and CDR2 YSLEER. There are 15 residues in the CDR3. CDR3 bases: TGCGCCAGCAGCCAAGCACCGCAGGGAGTCGCCGAGCAGAACGTC. Translating gives CASSQAPQGVAEQNV.